A selection of T cell receptor beta chains follows, all from one sample in a study of CD8 T cells in ankylosing spondylitis. TCRdb reprocessed the 5' RACE reads with MiXCR, giving one entry per CDR3 protein. The sample holds roughly 670,000 distinct CDR3 sequences, about 20% seen once. The material sequenced was blood, either unsorted or a sorted T cell fraction (not recorded which). These receptors all stem from a male donor with ankylosing spondylitis. Each CDR3 is given without its conserved first and last residue.

v_call: TRBV20-1; cdr3_aa: SAYPGQDNYGYT
v_call: TRBV5-1; cdr3_aa: ASSLNPLADSYEQY
v_call: TRBV6-5; cdr3_aa: ASSYSMGLGTEAF
v_call: TRBV9; cdr3_aa: ASSGQGVSQETQY
v_call: TRBV28; cdr3_aa: ASSSEGEQY
v_call: TRBV5-4; cdr3_aa: ASSLRSSGRPQSSYNEQF
v_call: TRBV12-3/TRBV12-4; cdr3_aa: ASSLRGQSNSGANVLT
v_call: TRBV5-1; cdr3_aa: ASSLAGVERESSGANVLT
v_call: TRBV3-1; cdr3_aa: ASSQDYSNQPQH
v_call: TRBV3-1; cdr3_aa: ASSQWDMNTEAF
v_call: TRBV11-2; cdr3_aa: ASSLVGGTTETQY
v_call: TRBV5-1; cdr3_aa: ASSTDRGGTDTQY
v_call: TRBV5-1; cdr3_aa: ASSLEKKGGRLYNEQF
v_call: TRBV10-1; cdr3_aa: ASSEDRLAGGPGTDTQY
v_call: TRBV11-2; cdr3_aa: ASSPAGGAAYGYT
v_call: TRBV4-2; cdr3_aa: ASSQGTGTPYEQY
v_call: TRBV7-8; cdr3_aa: ASSKTDSTNQPQH
v_call: TRBV9; cdr3_aa: ASSARDRVPATEAF
v_call: TRBV5-1; cdr3_aa: ASSLESGRLPPYEQY
v_call: TRBV11-2; cdr3_aa: ASSRGWMGAGDGDGYT
v_call: TRBV5-5; cdr3_aa: ASSLAVDGYYGYT
v_call: TRBV12-3/TRBV12-4; cdr3_aa: ASSLKTSYEQY
v_call: TRBV12-3/TRBV12-4; cdr3_aa: ASSSDVGLAGEF
v_call: TRBV5-1; cdr3_aa: ASSRDSNNEKLF
v_call: TRBV30; cdr3_aa: AMEGDAGELF
v_call: TRBV6-1; cdr3_aa: ASTGTDLNYGYT